The 6 T cell receptor beta chains given below trace back to one sample, sequenced in a study of blood T cell repertoires in COVID-19. The repertoire was sequenced with immunoSEQ multiplex PCR; TCRdb's copy has only in-frame clones and lacks some. Among about 140,000 clones listed, about 85% were seen once. Sequences were obtained from peripheral blood. The receptors stem from a human donor with COVID-19, enrolled during active disease. The donor label of this sample is uncertain.

The chain employs TRBV19 and TRBJ2-7; D uncertain. CDR1 is LNHDA and CDR2 is SQIVND in the germline V gene (reference sequence). V was shortened by 2 bases and J by 0 bases, with 8 bases between the two germline ends. The CDR3 loop spans 14 amino acids. As DNA, the CDR3 is TGTGCCAGTAGTATATCTCAGAACTCCTACGAGCAGTACTTC. Amino acid sequence: CASSISQNSYEQYF.

The rearrangement joins TRBV6-5 to TRBJ2-5, with 9 bases lining up with TRBD1. V shed 8 bases and J 2 bases; nucleotides not matched to a gene: 9. The CDR3 is made up of 15 amino acids. Germline-derived CDR1 and CDR2 are MNHEY and SVGAGI. The CDR3 reads CASSPGQGIQETQYF. The CDR3 DNA is TGTGCCAGCTCCCCGGGACAGGGTATTCAAGAGACCCAGTACTTC.

This chain links TRBV6-5 with TRBJ2-1; 7 bases match TRBD2. This CDR3 has 12 amino acids. After removal of 8 bases from V and 7 bases from J, the junction contained 5 bases not matched to a gene. Germline assignment: CDR1 MNHEY and CDR2 SVGAGI. CDR3 nucleotides: TGTGCCAGCGCGGGGGAGGGGAATGAGCAGTTCTTC. Protein product: CASAGEGNEQFF.

This sequence joins TRBV18 and TRBJ2-5; 10 bases fit TRBD2. This CDR3 is 17 amino acids long. Germline V lookup: CDR1 KGHSH, CDR2 LQKENI. J lost 1 base, V lost 1 base, and 6 bases had no gene match. CDR3 amino acids: CASSPRTSGTSQETQYF. CDR3 bases: TGTGCCAGCTCACCACGGACTAGCGGAACGTCCCAAGAGACCCAGTACTTC.

The chain has TRBV25-1 and TRBJ2-3; 12 bases are shared with TRBD1. V lost 3 bases and J lost 2; bases outside the gene matches: 3. CDR1 MGHDK and CDR2 SYGVNS come from the germline V gene. The CDR3 has 16 amino acids. The CDR3 DNA reads as TGTGCCAGCAGTGAGAAGGGACAGGGGGCCACAGATACGCAGTATTTT. Translated, it gives CASSEKGQGATDTQYF.

This chain joins TRBV5-1 and TRBJ1-1; D uncertain. The CDR3 runs 13 residues. V dropped 4 bases and J dropped 5 bases, with 12 bases sitting between them. Germline V gives CDR1 SGHRS, CDR2 YFSETQ. The CDR3 reads CASSPEVGTEAFF. The CDR3 region has the DNA TGCGCCAGCAGCCCGGAGGTGGGAACTGAAGCTTTCTTT.